The 2 T cell receptor beta chains listed next were all sequenced from one sample in a study of T cells in Graves' hyperthyroidism and ophthalmopathy. TCR beta CDR3 regions were amplified from RNA. Using the HTBI primer set, a first-round RT-PCR was run on the TCR CDR3. TCRdb redid the calling of the multiplex PCR reads with MiXCR, one entry per CDR3 protein. Altogether around 300,000 distinct CDR3 sequences are present, roughly a fifth being singletons, with the ten largest covering 35% to 45%. The sample taken for sequencing was blood. These receptors were collected from a man aged 50 or older with Graves' ophthalmopathy.

This chain joins TRBV27 and TRBJ2-1; D is undetermined. The germline V gene has CDR1 MNHEY and CDR2 SMNVEV (reference sequence). The CDR3 has 13 amino acids. Trimming cost V 7 bases and J 4 bases, with 11 bases left between them. This chain's CDR3 is CASKDHLYNEQFF. DNA of the CDR3: TGTGCCAGCAAGGATCATCTGTACAATGAGCAGTTCTTC.

This clonotype was recorded at least ten times. The rearrangement links TRBV5-6 to TRBJ2-3; tentatively, D is TRBD1 (6 bases). The V end lost 4 bases, the J end lost 1 base, and 13 bases lay between the germline ends. The CDR3 contains 15 residues. Germline CDR1 is SGHDT and CDR2 is YYEEEE. The CDR3 nucleotides read TGTGCCAGCAGCGATAACAGGGTCGGCACAGATACGCAGTATTTT. This codes for CASSDNRVGTDTQYF.